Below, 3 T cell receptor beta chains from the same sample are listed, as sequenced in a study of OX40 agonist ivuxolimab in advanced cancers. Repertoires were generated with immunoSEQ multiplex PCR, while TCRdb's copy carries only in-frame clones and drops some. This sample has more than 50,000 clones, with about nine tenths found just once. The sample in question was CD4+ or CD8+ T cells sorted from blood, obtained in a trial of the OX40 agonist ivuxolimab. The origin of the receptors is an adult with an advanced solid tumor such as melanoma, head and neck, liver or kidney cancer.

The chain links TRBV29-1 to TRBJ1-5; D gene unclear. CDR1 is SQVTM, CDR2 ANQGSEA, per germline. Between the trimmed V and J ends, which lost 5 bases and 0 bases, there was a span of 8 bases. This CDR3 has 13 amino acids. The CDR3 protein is CSVIPYSNQPQHF. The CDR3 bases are TGCAGCGTTATCCCATATAGCAATCAGCCCCAGCATTTT.

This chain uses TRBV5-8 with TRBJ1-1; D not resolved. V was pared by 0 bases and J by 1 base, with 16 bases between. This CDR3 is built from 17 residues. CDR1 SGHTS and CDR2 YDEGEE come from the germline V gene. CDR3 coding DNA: TGTGCCAGCAGCTTGGCCTTTAAGGCAGGTGGGAACACTGAAGCTTTCTTT. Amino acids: CASSLAFKAGGNTEAFF.

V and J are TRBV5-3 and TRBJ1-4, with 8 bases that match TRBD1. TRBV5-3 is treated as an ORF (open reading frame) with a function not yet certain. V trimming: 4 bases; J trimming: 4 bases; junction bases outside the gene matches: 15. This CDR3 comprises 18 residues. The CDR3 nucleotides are TGTGCCAGAAGCCTCCAACCCAGGGGGCTCGATCATAATGAAAAACTGTTTTTT. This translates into CARSLQPRGLDHNEKLFF.